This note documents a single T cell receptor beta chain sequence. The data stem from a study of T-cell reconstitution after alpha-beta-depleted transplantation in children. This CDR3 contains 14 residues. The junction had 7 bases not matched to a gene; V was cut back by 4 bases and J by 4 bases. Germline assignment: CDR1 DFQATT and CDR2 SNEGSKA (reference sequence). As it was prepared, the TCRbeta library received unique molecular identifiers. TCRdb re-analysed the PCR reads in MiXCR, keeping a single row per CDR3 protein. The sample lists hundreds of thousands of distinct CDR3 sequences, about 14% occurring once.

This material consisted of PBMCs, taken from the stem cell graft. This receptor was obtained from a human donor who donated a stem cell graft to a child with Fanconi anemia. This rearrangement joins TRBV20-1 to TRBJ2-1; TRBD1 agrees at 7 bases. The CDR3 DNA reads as TGCAGTGCTATCACGACAGGGTGGTACAATGAGCAGTTCTTC. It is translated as CSAITTGWYNEQFF.